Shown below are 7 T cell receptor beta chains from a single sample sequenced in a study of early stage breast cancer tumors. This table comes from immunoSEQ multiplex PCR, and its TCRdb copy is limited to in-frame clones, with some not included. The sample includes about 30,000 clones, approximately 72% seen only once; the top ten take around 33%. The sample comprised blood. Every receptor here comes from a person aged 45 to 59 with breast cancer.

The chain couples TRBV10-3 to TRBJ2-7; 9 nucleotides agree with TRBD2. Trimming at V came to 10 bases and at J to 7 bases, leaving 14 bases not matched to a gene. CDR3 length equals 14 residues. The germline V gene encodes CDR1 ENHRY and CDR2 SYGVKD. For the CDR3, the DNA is TGTGCCACCTCCTTTGTAGCGGGAGTGAAAGAGCAGTACTTC. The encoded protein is CATSFVAGVKEQYF.

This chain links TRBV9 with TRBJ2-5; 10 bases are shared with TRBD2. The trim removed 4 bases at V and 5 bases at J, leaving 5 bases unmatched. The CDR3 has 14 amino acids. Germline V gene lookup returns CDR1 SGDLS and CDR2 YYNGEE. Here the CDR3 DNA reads TGTGCCAGCAGCCCGAGACTAGCGGGCGAGACCCAGTACTTC. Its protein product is CASSPRLAGETQYF.

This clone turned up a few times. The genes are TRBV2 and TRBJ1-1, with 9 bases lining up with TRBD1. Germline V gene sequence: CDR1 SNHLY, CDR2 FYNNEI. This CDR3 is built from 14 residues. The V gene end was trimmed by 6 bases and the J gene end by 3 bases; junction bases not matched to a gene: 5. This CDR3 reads CASSVRQGDTEAFF. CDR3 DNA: TGTGCCAGCAGCGTTAGACAGGGGGACACTGAAGCTTTCTTT.

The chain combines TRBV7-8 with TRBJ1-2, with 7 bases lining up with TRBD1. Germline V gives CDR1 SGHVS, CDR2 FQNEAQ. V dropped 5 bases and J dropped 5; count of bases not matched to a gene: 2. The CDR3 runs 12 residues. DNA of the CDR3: TGTGCCAGCAGCAACAGGGGTTATGGCTACACCTTC. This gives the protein CASSNRGYGYTF.

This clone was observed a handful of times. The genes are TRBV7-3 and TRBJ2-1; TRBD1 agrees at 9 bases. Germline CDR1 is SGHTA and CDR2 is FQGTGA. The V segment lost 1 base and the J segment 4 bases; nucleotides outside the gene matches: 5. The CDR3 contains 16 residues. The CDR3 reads CASSLKGTGIYNEQFF. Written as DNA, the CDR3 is TGTGCCAGCAGCTTAAAAGGGACAGGGATTTACAATGAGCAGTTCTTC.

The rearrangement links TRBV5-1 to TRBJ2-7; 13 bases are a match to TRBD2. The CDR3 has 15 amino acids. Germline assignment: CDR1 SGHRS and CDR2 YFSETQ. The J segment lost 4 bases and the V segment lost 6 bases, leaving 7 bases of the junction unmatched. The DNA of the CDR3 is TGCGCCAGCACCCCCCGGACTAGCGGGAGTTACGAGCAGTACTTC. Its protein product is CASTPRTSGSYEQYF.

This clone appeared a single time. The CDR3 here is CASSVADTGELFF. The DNA of the CDR3 is TGTGCCAGCAGCGTAGCGGACACCGGGGAGCTGTTTTTT. The V and J genes are TRBV9 and TRBJ2-2; no clear D. The V and J ends lost 0 bases and 3 bases respectively, with 3 bases between them. CDR3 length: 13 residues. CDR1 is SGDLS, CDR2 YYNGEE, per germline.